These 13 T cell receptor beta chains were sequenced from one sample in a study of Graves' ophthalmopathy and Graves' hyperthyroidism. RNA transcripts provided the template for amplifying TCR beta CDR3 regions. In the first round, RT-PCR was carried out with HTBI primers, and a multiplex PCR formed the second round. TCRdb reanalysed the multiplex PCR reads using MiXCR and keeps one entry per CDR3 protein. Of about 550,000 distinct CDR3 sequences in the sample, about two fifths were seen once. Sequenced material: peripheral blood or thyroid tissue (not recorded which). Source of these receptors: an adult man with Graves' hyperthyroidism.

The genes are TRBV29-1 and TRBJ1-1; 7 nucleotides agree with TRBD1. After removal of 5 bases from V and 8 bases from J, the junction contained 8 bases not matched to a gene. This CDR3 is built from 12 residues. Germline V lookup: CDR1 SQVTM, CDR2 ANQGSEA. Written as DNA, the CDR3 is TGCAGCGTTCTACACTACAGGGGAGAAGCTTTCTTT. It is translated as CSVLHYRGEAFF.

Only a few counts were recorded for this clonotype. V usage is TRBV7-3 and J usage is TRBJ2-2; 11 bases fit TRBD2. Germline V gene sequence: CDR1 SGHTA, CDR2 FQGTGA. Trimming at V came to 5 bases and at J to 7 bases, leaving 6 bases not matched to a gene. The length of the CDR3 is 15 residues. The DNA of the CDR3 is TGTGCCAGCAGCCTAGCGGGGGGTCGGATCGGGGAGCTGTTTTTT. It yields the protein CASSLAGGRIGELFF.

This clonotype came up many times. The V call is TRBV20-1, the J call TRBJ1-5; 8 bases map to TRBD1. This CDR3 spans 15 amino acids. The germline V gene has CDR1 DFQATT and CDR2 SNEGSKA (reference sequence). V shed 6 bases, J shed 2 bases, and the junction held 9 bases outside the gene matches. CDR3: CSAPDRGKGNQPQHF. The CDR3 DNA sequence: TGCAGTGCACCAGACAGGGGTAAAGGCAATCAGCCCCAGCATTTT.

This clonotype was counted at least ten times. This chain joins TRBV10-2 and TRBJ1-5, with 12 bases matching TRBD1. This CDR3 is built from 16 residues. V dropped 2 bases and J dropped 7; count of bases not matched to a gene: 6. The germline V gene has CDR1 WSHSY and CDR2 SAAADI. Written as DNA, the CDR3 is TGCGCCAGCAGTGAGATGGGACAGGGGGCGAACCAGCCCCAGCATTTT. Translation gives CASSEMGQGANQPQHF.

This chain uses TRBV9 with TRBJ1-2; 7 bases line up with TRBD1. V lost 8 bases, J lost 0 bases, and 7 bases stayed unmatched. Germline-derived CDR1 and CDR2 are SGDLS and YYNGEE. CDR3 size: 14 residues. DNA of the CDR3: TGTGCCAGGCCGGGACAGCGAGCTAACTATGGCTACACCTTC. It encodes CARPGQRANYGYTF.

The CDR3 sequence: CSAGTSGANVLTF. CDR3 sequence (DNA): TGCAGTGCAGGGACTAGCGGGGCCAACGTCCTGACTTTC. This rearrangement joins TRBV20-1 to TRBJ2-6; 9 nucleotides agree with TRBD2. Trimming cost V 6 bases and J 4 bases; bases outside gene matches: 1. This CDR3 is 13 amino acids long. Germline V gives CDR1 DFQATT, CDR2 SNEGSKA (reference sequence).

The chain employs TRBV10-3 and TRBJ2-7; 8 bases line up with TRBD2. The CDR3 loop spans 14 amino acids. In germline, CDR1 is ENHRY, CDR2 SYGVKD. Germline trimming cut 4 bases from V and 4 bases from J; bases unmatched to any gene: 6. The CDR3 bases are TGTGCCATCAGTGGGGGGACTAGTTGGTACGAGCAGTACTTC. It translates to CAISGGTSWYEQYF.

This clonotype was counted at least ten times. The genes are TRBV6-6 and TRBJ1-5, with 9 bases fitting TRBD1. CDR3 length: 16 residues. V shed 3 bases, J shed 4 bases, and the junction held 7 bases outside the gene matches. CDR1 is MNHNY and CDR2 is SVGAGI in the germline V gene (reference sequence). CDR3 DNA sequence: TGTGCCAGCAGTTATTCGGGACAGGGAGGGAATCAGCCCCAGCATTTT. It yields the protein CASSYSGQGGNQPQHF.

This clonotype was counted ten times or more. The rearrangement links TRBV15 to TRBJ1-1; D unclear. The V and J ends lost 0 bases and 1 base respectively, with 12 bases between them. CDR3 length: 16 amino acids. The germline gives CDR1 LNHNV, CDR2 YYDKDF (reference sequence). The CDR3 coding sequence is TGTGCCACCAGCAGAGATCCGGGGATTACGAACACTGAAGCTTTCTTT. The encoded protein is CATSRDPGITNTEAFF.

This clonotype has at least ten counts. The chain recombines TRBV2 with TRBJ1-5; D unresolved. The germline V gene has CDR1 SNHLY and CDR2 FYNNEI. This CDR3 is 17 amino acids long. Trimming left V 1 base short and J 0 bases short, with 13 bases between. CDR3 sequence: CASSEGLASYSNQPQHF. The DNA of the CDR3 is TGTGCCAGCAGTGAAGGGCTGGCTTCGTATAGCAATCAGCCCCAGCATTTT.

Comments on this clonotype: This sequence may be a read error, since a much larger clone differs from it by one base. The chain recombines TRBV10-3 with TRBJ1-2, with D perhaps TRBD1 (6 bases). CDR1 and CDR2 (germline): ENHRY, SYGVKD. The CDR3 consists of 17 residues. The ends were cut back, 4 bases at V and 0 bases at J, with 18 bases in the middle. CDR3 DNA: TGTGCCATCAGTGTCTTTTGGACAGACCCGCCTAACTATGGCTACACCTTC. Translation gives CAISVFWTDPPNYGYTF.

In this sample, this clonotype turned up once. A much larger clone lies a single base off, so this may be a read error. This chain joins TRBV11-2 and TRBJ2-3; D may match TRBD1 or TRBD2 (5 bases each). Germline V gene data show CDR1 as SGHAT and CDR2 as FQNNGV. The CDR3 is 16 residues long. The CDR3 reads CASSWSVALSTGTQYF. In DNA, the CDR3 is TGTGCCAGCAGCTGGAGTGTAGCGTTAAGCACAGGTACGCAGTATTTT.

The rearrangement uses TRBV10-1 and TRBJ2-7, with 11 bases that match TRBD2. The DNA end is a closer match to TRBJ2-1, so the J assignment may be wrong. The length of the CDR3 is 14 residues. In germline, CDR1 is WNHNN, CDR2 SYGVQD (reference sequence). The CDR3 protein is CASSDGLAGNEQFF. For the CDR3, the DNA is TGCGCCAGCAGTGATGGACTAGCGGGCAATGAGCAGTTCTTC.